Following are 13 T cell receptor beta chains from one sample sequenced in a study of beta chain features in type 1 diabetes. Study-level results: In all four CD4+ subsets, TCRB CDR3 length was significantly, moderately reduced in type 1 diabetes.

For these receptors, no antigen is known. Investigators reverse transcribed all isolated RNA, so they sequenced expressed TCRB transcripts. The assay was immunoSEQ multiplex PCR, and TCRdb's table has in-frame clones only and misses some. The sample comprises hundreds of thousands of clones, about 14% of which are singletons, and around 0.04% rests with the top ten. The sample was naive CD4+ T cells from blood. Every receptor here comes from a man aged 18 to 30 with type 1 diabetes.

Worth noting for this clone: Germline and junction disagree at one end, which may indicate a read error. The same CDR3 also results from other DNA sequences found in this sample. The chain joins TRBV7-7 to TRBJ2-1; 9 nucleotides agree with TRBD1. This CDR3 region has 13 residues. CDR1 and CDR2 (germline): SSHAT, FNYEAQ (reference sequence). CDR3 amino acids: CASSLDRGNEQFF. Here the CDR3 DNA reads TGTGCTAGCAGCTTAGACAGGGGGAATGAGCAGTTCTTC.

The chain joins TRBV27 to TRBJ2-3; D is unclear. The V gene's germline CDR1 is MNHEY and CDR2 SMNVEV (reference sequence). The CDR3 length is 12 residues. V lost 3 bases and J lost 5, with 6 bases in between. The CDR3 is CASSFEGDTQYF. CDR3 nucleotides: TGTGCCAGCAGTTTCGAAGGAGATACGCAGTATTTT.

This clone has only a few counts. The DNA for the CDR3 is TGTGCCAGCAGCGTGACAGGGGGTTCACCCCTCCACTTT. Translated: CASSVTGGSPLHF. The genes are TRBV7-9 and TRBJ1-6; 9 bases match TRBD1. Trimming removed 5 bases from V and 9 bases from J; junction bases left unmatched: 2. The CDR3 extends over 13 amino acids. The germline CDR1 and CDR2 sequences are SEHNR and FQNEAQ (reference sequence).

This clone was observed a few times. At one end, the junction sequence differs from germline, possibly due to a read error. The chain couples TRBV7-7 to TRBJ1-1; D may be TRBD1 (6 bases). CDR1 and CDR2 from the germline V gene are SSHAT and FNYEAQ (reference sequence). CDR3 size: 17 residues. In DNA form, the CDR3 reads TGTGCTAGCAGCTTAATAACGTCTAGGTGGGGACATACTGAAGCTTTCTTT. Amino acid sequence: CASSLITSRWGHTEAFF.

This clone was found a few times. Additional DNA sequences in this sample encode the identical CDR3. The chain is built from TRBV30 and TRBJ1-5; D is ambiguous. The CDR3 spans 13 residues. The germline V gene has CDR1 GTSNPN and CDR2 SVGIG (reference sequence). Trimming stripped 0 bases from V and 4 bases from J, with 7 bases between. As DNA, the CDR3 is TGTGCCTGGAGTGTTAGGGATAATCAGCCCCAGCATTTT. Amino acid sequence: CAWSVRDNQPQHF.

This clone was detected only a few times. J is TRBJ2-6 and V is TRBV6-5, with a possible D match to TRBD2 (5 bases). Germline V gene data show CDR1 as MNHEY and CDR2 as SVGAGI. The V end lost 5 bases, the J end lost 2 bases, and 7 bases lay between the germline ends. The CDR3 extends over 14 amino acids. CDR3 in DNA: TGTGCCAGCAGTACCGGGGCTGGGGCCAACGTCCTGACTTTC. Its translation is CASSTGAGANVLTF.

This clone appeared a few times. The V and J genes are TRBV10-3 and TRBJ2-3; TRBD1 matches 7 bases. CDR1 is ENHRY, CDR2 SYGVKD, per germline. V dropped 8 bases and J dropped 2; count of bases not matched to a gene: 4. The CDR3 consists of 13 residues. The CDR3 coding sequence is TGTGCCATCGGGGACAGACTCACAGATACGCAGTATTTT. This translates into CAIGDRLTDTQYF.

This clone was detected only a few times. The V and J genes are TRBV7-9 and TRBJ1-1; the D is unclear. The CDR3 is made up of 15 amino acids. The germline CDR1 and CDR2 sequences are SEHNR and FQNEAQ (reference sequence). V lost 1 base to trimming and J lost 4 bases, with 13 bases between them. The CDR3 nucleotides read TGTGCCAGCAGCTTAGTCCCCGCCGCAGGCACTGAAGCTTTCTTT. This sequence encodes CASSLVPAAGTEAFF.

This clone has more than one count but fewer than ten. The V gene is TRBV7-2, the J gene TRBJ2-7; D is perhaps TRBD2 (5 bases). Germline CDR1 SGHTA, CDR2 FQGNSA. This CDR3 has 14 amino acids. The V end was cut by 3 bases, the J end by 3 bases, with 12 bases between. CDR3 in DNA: TGTGCCAGCAGCTTGTTGCAGCGGAACTACGAGCAGTACTTC. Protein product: CASSLLQRNYEQYF.

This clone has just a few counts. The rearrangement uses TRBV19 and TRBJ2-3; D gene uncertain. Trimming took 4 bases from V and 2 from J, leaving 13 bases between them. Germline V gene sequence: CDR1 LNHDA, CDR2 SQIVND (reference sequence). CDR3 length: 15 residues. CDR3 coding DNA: TGTGCCAGTAGTAAACTAACAGACATCACAGATACGCAGTATTTT. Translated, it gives CASSKLTDITDTQYF.

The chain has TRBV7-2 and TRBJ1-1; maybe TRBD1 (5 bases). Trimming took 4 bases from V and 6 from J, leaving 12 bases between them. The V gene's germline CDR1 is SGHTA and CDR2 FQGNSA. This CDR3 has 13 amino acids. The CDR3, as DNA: TGTGCCAGCAGCTCCTACAGGCGGGCTGAAGCTTTCTTT. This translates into CASSSYRRAEAFF.

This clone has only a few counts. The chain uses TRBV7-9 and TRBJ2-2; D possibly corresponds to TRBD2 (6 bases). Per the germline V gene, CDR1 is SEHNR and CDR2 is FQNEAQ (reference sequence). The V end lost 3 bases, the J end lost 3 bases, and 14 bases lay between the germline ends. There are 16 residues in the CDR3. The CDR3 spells CASSFRRTTDTGELFF. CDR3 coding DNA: TGTGCCAGCAGCTTTCGCCGGACTACCGACACCGGGGAGCTGTTTTTT. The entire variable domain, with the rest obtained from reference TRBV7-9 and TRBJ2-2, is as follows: DTGVSQNPRHKITKRGQNVTFRCDPISEHNRLYWYRQTLGQGPEFLTYFQNEAQLEKSRLLSDRFSAERPKGSFSTLEIQRTEQGDSAMYLCASSFRRTTDTGELFFGEGSRLTVL.

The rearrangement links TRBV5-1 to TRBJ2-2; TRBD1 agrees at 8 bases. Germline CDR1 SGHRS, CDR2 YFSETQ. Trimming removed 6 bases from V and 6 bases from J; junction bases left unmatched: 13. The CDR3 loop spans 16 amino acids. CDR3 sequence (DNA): TGCGCCAGCAACCAACCTGACAGGGGAATGGCCGGGGAGCTGTTTTTT. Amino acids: CASNQPDRGMAGELFF.